The present T cell receptor (beta chain) was sequenced within a study of post-analysis software for immune sequencing data. Across the whole study: Relapsing-remitting, secondary progressive and progressive-relapsing courses of multiple sclerosis were included. Overall study results and limits: In patients, about 5 TRBV segments were more frequent than in controls, with TRBV5-6, TRBV5-1 and TRBV20-1 among them. There was significantly lower normalized Chao1 diversity in multiple sclerosis patients than in controls. Clustering by F measure revealed strong co-clustering among samples prepared together in one batch.

This clonotype was seen only a few times. Its specificity is not known. Carried by the TCR beta cDNA libraries were unique molecular identifiers. T cells, about 0.9 to 11 million of them, yielded 500,000 to 600,000 cDNA molecules. One entry per CDR3 protein, called by TCRdb with MiXCR from the PCR reads. Among fewer than 550,000 distinct CDR3 sequences listed, under 40% were seen once. Trimming removed 4 bases at V and 4 bases at J, with 20 bases between. The CDR3 contains 16 residues. CDR1 is MDHEN and CDR2 is SYDVKM in the germline V gene. This TCR derives from a girl aged 2-17 years with multiple sclerosis. Sequenced material: blood. The rearrangement joins TRBV28 to TRBJ2-7, with D perhaps assigned TRBD1 or TRBD2 (6 bases each). The CDR3 loop reads CASSSTLGRGGYEQYF. CDR3 nucleotide sequence: TGTGCCAGCAGTTCCACCCTTGGCAGGGGAGGTTACGAGCAGTACTTC.